The clone carrying this T cell receptor (beta chain) was seen more than once but under ten times. Antigen specificity is unknown. A second 7 to 11 cycle PCR used barcoded and J-beta primers. TCRdb re-called the 5' RACE reads with MiXCR, one entry per CDR3 protein. The table lists approximately 800,000 distinct CDR3 sequences, 25% to 30% of them singletons. In germline, CDR1 is WNHNN, CDR2 SYGVQD (reference sequence). This CDR3 has 15 amino acids. Germline trimming cut 6 bases from V and 8 bases from J; bases unmatched to any gene: 13. The data originate from a study of blood T cells in healthy people across ages. Study results and caveats: Naive T cell percentage showed a strong correlation with the diversity of TCR beta.

In addition, the sample was reused for a study of T cells of mothers and their children. That report notes: Per mother, over 8 million TCR beta CDR3 reads were obtained; per child, a few million. For unrelated pairs as for related ones, thymic selection shapes TCR recombination output similarly.

The origin of this receptor is a boy aged 5-17 years in good health. The J gene is TRBJ2-1, the V gene TRBV10-1; 7 bases match TRBD1. The sequenced sample was blood. DNA for the CDR3: TGCGCCAGCAGCCCCGGGCGGCGAGGGGGCGATGAGCAGTTCTTC. This translates into CASSPGRRGGDEQFF.